Shown below are 23 T cell receptor beta chains from a single sample sequenced in a study of T cell responses to AZD1222 COVID-19 vaccine. Using immunoSEQ multiplex PCR, the repertoire was profiled, and TCRdb retains in-frame clones only, with some absent. The sample comprises nearly 200,000 clones, 90% to 95% of which are singletons, and around 1% rests with the top ten. This sample comprised peripheral blood, obtained 28 days after the second AZD1222 dose. Receptors were obtained from an adult who received the AZD1222 COVID-19 vaccine.

The gene calls are TRBV7-2 and TRBJ1-5, with D tentatively TRBD1 (6 bases). Germline lookup yields CDR1 SGHTA and CDR2 FQGNSA. The CDR3 is 15 amino acids. Trimming removed 5 bases at V and 0 bases at J, with 11 bases between. The CDR3 region has the DNA TGTGCCAGCAGCAAGGGGGGTTATAGCAATCAGCCCCAGCATTTT. It yields the protein CASSKGGYSNQPQHF.

The rearrangement uses TRBV7-9 and TRBJ2-5; 8 bases agree with TRBD1. After removal of 6 bases from V and 5 bases from J, the junction contained 5 bases not matched to a gene. The length of the CDR3 is 13 residues. The germline V gene encodes CDR1 SEHNR and CDR2 FQNEAQ (reference sequence). CDR3 DNA: TGTGCCAGCAGTCGGAGACAGGGGGAGACCCAGTACTTC. It yields the protein CASSRRQGETQYF.

The chain uses TRBV7-3 and TRBJ1-1; no clear D gene. V shed 0 bases and J shed 0 bases, with 5 bases lying between them. The CDR3 has 14 residues. Germline V gene lookup returns CDR1 SGHTA and CDR2 FQGTGA. The CDR3 DNA reads as TGTGCCAGCAGCTTAACAGGACTGAACACTGAAGCTTTCTTT. This sequence encodes CASSLTGLNTEAFF.

This chain joins TRBV18 and TRBJ1-4, with 8 bases identical to TRBD1. V shed 2 bases, J shed 7 bases, and the junction held 9 bases outside the gene matches. The CDR3 is 16 residues long. From germline, CDR1 is KGHSH and CDR2 LQKENI. The CDR3 region has the DNA TGTGCCAGCTCACCAAAGGACAGGGAAGGGGGTGAAAAACTGTTTTTT. Translation: CASSPKDREGGEKLFF.

V gene TRBV5-4 combines with J gene TRBJ2-4; 16 bases fit TRBD2. Germline V lookup: CDR1 SGHNT, CDR2 YYREEE (reference sequence). This CDR3 comprises 18 residues. The J segment lost 2 bases and the V segment lost 5 bases, leaving 7 bases of the junction unmatched. CDR3 sequence (DNA): TGTGCCAGCAGGGCTGGGACTAGCGGGGGGGCCTCCAAAAACATTCAGTACTTC. It encodes CASRAGTSGGASKNIQYF.

This chain uses TRBV7-9 with TRBJ2-3, with D uncertain. V dropped 1 base and J dropped 2 bases, with 10 bases sitting between them. The germline CDR1 and CDR2 sequences are SEHNR and FQNEAQ (reference sequence). The CDR3 is made up of 15 amino acids. CDR3 in amino acids: CASSLGMGITDTQYF. CDR3 nucleotide sequence: TGTGCCAGCAGCTTAGGCATGGGAATCACAGATACGCAGTATTTT. Full variable domain (missing parts from reference TRBV7-9 and TRBJ2-3): DTGVSQNPRHKITKRGQNVTFRCDPISEHNRLYWYRQTLGQGPEFLTYFQNEAQLEKSRLLSDRFSAERPKGSFSTLEIQRTEQGDSAMYLCASSLGMGITDTQYFGPGTRLTVL.

This sequence joins TRBV2 and TRBJ1-5; the match to TRBD1 covers 10 bases. Germline values: CDR1 SNHLY, CDR2 FYNNEI. The CDR3 sequence is 14 residues long. Trimming took 0 bases from V and 9 from J; bases not matched to a gene: 2. The CDR3 protein is CASSEADRGTPQHF. The CDR3, as DNA: TGTGCCAGCAGTGAAGCGGACAGGGGGACGCCCCAGCATTTT.

This clone was counted only a few times. This chain joins TRBV9 and TRBJ2-7; D is uncertain. With 1 base removed from V and 5 bases from J, the gap between germline ends came to 13 bases. The CDR3 is made up of 14 amino acids. Germline V lookup: CDR1 SGDLS, CDR2 YYNGEE. This CDR3 is CASSVKGSTDEQYF. CDR3 coding DNA: TGTGCCAGCAGCGTAAAGGGAAGTACGGACGAGCAGTACTTC.

This chain connects TRBV12-3 or TRBV12-4 to TRBJ1-1; no firm D call. The CDR3 is 13 amino acids. Trimming removed 6 bases from V and 0 bases from J, with 8 bases in between. CDR3 nucleotide sequence: TGTGCCAGCAGCTCTACAGTGAACACTGAAGCTTTCTTT. Translating gives CASSSTVNTEAFF.

This rearrangement joins TRBV7-2 to TRBJ1-5; 8 bases are a match to TRBD1. V lost 4 bases to trimming and J lost 3 bases; unmatched junction nucleotides: 8. The CDR3 totals 16 residues. The germline CDR1 and CDR2 sequences are SGHTA and FQGNSA. The CDR3 loop reads CASSSGTGGYNQPQHF. The CDR3, as DNA: TGTGCCAGCAGCTCCGGGACAGGAGGATACAATCAGCCCCAGCATTTT.

The chain employs TRBV6-5 and TRBJ1-1; D unclear. CDR1 and CDR2 from the germline V gene are MNHEY and SVGAGI. V gave up 6 bases and J gave up 1 base, with 12 bases separating them. The CDR3 runs to 14 residues. CDR3 sequence (DNA): TGTGCCAGCAGCGTAACGCAGCGGAACACTGAAGCTTTCTTT. Translation: CASSVTQRNTEAFF.

V is TRBV7-9 and J is TRBJ2-4; 12 positions agree with TRBD2. The CDR3 has 17 residues. V shed 0 bases, J shed 4 bases, and the junction held 4 bases outside the gene matches. The V gene's germline CDR1 is SEHNR and CDR2 FQNEAQ (reference sequence). The CDR3 DNA reads TGTGCCAGCAGCTTAGCGGGAACTAGCGGGGGGAAAAACATTCAGTACTTC. Protein sequence: CASSLAGTSGGKNIQYF.

The gene calls are TRBV28 and TRBJ1-4; D is unresolved. Trimming cost V 9 bases and J 7 bases, with 15 bases left between them. CDR1 is MDHEN, CDR2 SYDVKM, per germline. The CDR3 has 13 amino acids. The CDR3 is CASSPERTEKLFF. As DNA, the CDR3 is TGTGCCAGTAGCCCCGAGAGGACTGAAAAACTGTTTTTT.

The gene calls are TRBV10-1 and TRBJ2-5; 10 bases are shared with TRBD1. Germline loops: CDR1 WNHNN, CDR2 SYGVQD (reference sequence). Unmatched junction bases numbered 8, after V lost 3 bases and J lost 4 bases. The CDR3 length is 16 residues. The CDR3 reads CASSDPGQGFPETQYF. CDR3 sequence (DNA): TGCGCCAGCAGTGACCCGGGACAGGGGTTCCCAGAGACCCAGTACTTC.

This sequence joins TRBV19 and TRBJ2-3, with 7 bases fitting TRBD1. This CDR3 comprises 16 residues. Trimming removed 3 bases from V and 2 bases from J; junction bases left unmatched: 8. In germline, CDR1 is LNHDA, CDR2 SQIVND (reference sequence). CDR3 nucleotides: TGTGCCAGTAGTATCGAGACAGGGAAGAACACAGATACGCAGTATTTT. Protein: CASSIETGKNTDTQYF. The full variable domain, in which reference TRBV19 and TRBJ2-3 provide the parts outside the CDR3, is DGGITQSPKYLFRKEGQNVTLSCEQNLNHDAMYWYRQDPGQGLRLIYYSQIVNDFQKGDIAEGYSVSREKKESFPLTVTSAQKNPTAFYLCASSIETGKNTDTQYFGPGTRLTVL.

The genes are TRBV10-2 and TRBJ1-1; weak D call: TRBD1 (6 bases). CDR3 length: 10 amino acids. The germline V gene encodes CDR1 WSHSY and CDR2 SAAADI. V shed 6 bases and J shed 7 bases, with 6 bases lying between them. In nucleotides, the CDR3 is TGCGCCAGCAGGGACAGTGAAGCTTTCTTT. Translated, it gives CASRDSEAFF.

The chain employs TRBV5-4 and TRBJ1-1; D perhaps matches TRBD1 (5 bases). Looked up from germline, CDR1 is SGHNT and CDR2 is YYREEE (reference sequence). The CDR3 is made up of 14 amino acids. V lost 4 bases to trimming and J lost 1 base, with 11 bases between them. The CDR3 DNA sequence: TGTGCCAGCAGCGGGACCTACAGGAACACTGAAGCTTTCTTT. It yields the protein CASSGTYRNTEAFF.

The chain has TRBV11-3 and TRBJ2-1; D possibly corresponds to TRBD1 (6 bases). The germline V gene encodes CDR1 SGHNT and CDR2 YENEEA. The CDR3 covers 15 residues. V shed 5 bases and J shed 6 bases, with 17 bases lying between them. CDR3 sequence: CASSPQSLRGNEQFF. CDR3 nucleotide sequence: TGTGCCAGCAGCCCTCAGTCTCTCAGGGGCAATGAGCAGTTCTTC.

This clone appeared once. The V and J genes are TRBV30 and TRBJ2-7; D gene uncertain. Trimming cost V 3 bases and J 5 bases, with 14 bases left between them. Germline CDR1 reads GTSNPN; CDR2 reads SVGIG (reference sequence). The CDR3 runs to 13 residues. This CDR3 is CAWRGSLGHEQYF. The CDR3 region has the DNA TGTGCCTGGAGGGGGTCTTTGGGCCACGAGCAGTACTTC.

The J gene is TRBJ1-1, the V gene TRBV18; TRBD1 might be the D (5 bases). The CDR3 length is 17 residues. Trimming took off 1 base at V and 0 bases at J, with 15 bases between the two ends. CDR1 and CDR2 from the germline V gene are KGHSH and LQKENI. This chain's CDR3 is CASSPHSGVRMNTEAFF. CDR3 DNA sequence: TGTGCCAGCTCACCACATTCGGGGGTGAGGATGAACACTGAAGCTTTCTTT.

The chain couples TRBV19 to TRBJ1-5; D unclear. V was trimmed by 4 bases and J by 9 bases, leaving 13 bases between them. CDR3 length: 13 amino acids. From germline, CDR1 is LNHDA and CDR2 SQIVND (reference sequence). CDR3 protein: CASSSMVYAPQHF. CDR3 in DNA: TGTGCCAGTAGTAGCATGGTGTACGCGCCCCAGCATTTT.

V usage is TRBV12-5 and J usage is TRBJ1-2; tentative D call: TRBD1 (5 bases). CDR3 size: 16 residues. The ends were cut back, 0 bases at V and 7 bases at J, with 18 bases in the middle. Per the germline V gene, CDR1 is LGHNT and CDR2 is FRNRAP. In DNA form, the CDR3 reads TGTGCTAGTGGTTTGGTACTGGGAGGGGCCACGGTTGGCTACACCTTC. Amino acid sequence: CASGLVLGGATVGYTF.

In regard to this clone: At one end the junction does not follow the germline gene, possibly because of a read error. This chain uses TRBV12-5 with TRBJ1-5; D ambiguous. CDR1 and CDR2 (germline): LGHNT, FRNRAP. CDR3 size: 12 residues. CDR3 in DNA: TGCGCTAGTGCAGGCTTTAATCAGCCCCAGCATTTT. It encodes CASAGFNQPQHF.